The 5 T cell receptor beta chains below come from one sample, sequenced in a study of blood T cell repertoires in COVID-19. Clones were read by immunoSEQ multiplex PCR, and TCRdb kept only the in-frame ones, dropping some. The sample has some 150,000 clones, around 80% seen once. Sequenced material: peripheral blood. The receptor set was obtained from a man between 60 and 75 years old with active or convalescent COVID-19.

The CDR3 loop reads CASSPGTGKEKLFF. In nucleotides, the CDR3 is TGTGCCAGCTCGCCCGGGACAGGGAAGGAAAAACTGTTTTTT. The J gene is TRBJ1-4, the V gene TRBV18; 9 nucleotides align to TRBD1. The CDR3 is 14 amino acids. Per germline, CDR1 KGHSH and CDR2 LQKENI. V lost 6 bases and J lost 8; bases outside the gene matches: 7.

The J gene is TRBJ1-6, the V gene TRBV5-4; 8 nucleotides agree with TRBD1. V was clipped by 4 bases and J by 7 bases; unmatched bases: 7. Germline-derived CDR1 and CDR2 are SGHNT and YYREEE (reference sequence). CDR3 length: 15 amino acids. DNA of the CDR3: TGTGCCAGCAGCCAACAGGGGGTCCGAAATTCACCCCTCCACTTT. Translated: CASSQQGVRNSPLHF.

This clone has only a few counts. This chain links TRBV30 with TRBJ2-1; the match to TRBD2 covers 10 bases. Germline CDR1 and CDR2: GTSNPN and SVGIG (reference sequence). CDR3 length: 15 amino acids. The ends lost 3 bases at V and 8 bases at J; junction bases unmatched: 10. The CDR3 DNA is TGTGCCTGGAGAGCCAGCGGGAGGGCGTTCCATGAGCAGTTCTTC. Protein sequence: CAWRASGRAFHEQFF.

V usage is TRBV9 and J usage is TRBJ1-1; 7 nucleotides line up with TRBD1. Per germline, CDR1 SGDLS and CDR2 YYNGEE. V lost 0 bases, J lost 0 bases, and 2 bases stayed unmatched. CDR3 size: 15 residues. The CDR3: CASSVGTGMNTEAFF. Here the CDR3 DNA reads TGTGCCAGCAGCGTAGGGACAGGCATGAACACTGAAGCTTTCTTT.

V and J are TRBV3-1 (or the pseudogene TRBV3-2) and TRBJ2-2; TRBD2 is a possible D gene (5 bases). Between the trimmed V and J ends, which lost 1 base and 1 base, there was a span of 10 bases. This CDR3 has 16 amino acids. Germline V lookup: CDR1 LGHDT, CDR2 YNNKEL (reference sequence). In nucleotides, the CDR3 is TGTGCCAGCAGCCAAGGAACGGGATTGAACACCGGGGAGCTGTTTTTT. Amino acid sequence: CASSQGTGLNTGELFF.